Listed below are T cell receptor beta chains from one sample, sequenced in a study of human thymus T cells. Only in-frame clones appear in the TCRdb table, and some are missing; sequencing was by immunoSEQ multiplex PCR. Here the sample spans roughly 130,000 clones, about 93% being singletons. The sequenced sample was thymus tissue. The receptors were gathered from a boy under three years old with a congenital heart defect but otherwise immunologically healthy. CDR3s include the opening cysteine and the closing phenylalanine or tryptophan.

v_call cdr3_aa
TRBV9 CASSVAGLAGGWKETQYF
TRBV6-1 CASSDLNTEAFF
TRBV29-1 CSVEHRDSSSYEQYF
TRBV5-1 CASSPNRVYEQYF
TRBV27 CASSPYTRSGANVLTF
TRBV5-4 CASSFSTGELFF
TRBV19 CASSTEDYEQYF
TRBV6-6 CASSKILGPPGTEAFF
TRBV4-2 CASSPPSSLDSTAELSEKLFF
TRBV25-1 CASSRSGGYNEQFF
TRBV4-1 CASSPAWDSSRTEAFF
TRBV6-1 CASSERGDISNYGYTF
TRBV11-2 CASSSTVGGGPQHF
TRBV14 CASSTNLGGGDYNEQFF
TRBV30 CAWSVADPYSNQPQHF
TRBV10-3 CASEGPGDTQYF
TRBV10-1 CASSERATF
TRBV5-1 CASSLETSGVGEQFF
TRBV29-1 CSVEGGARLFYSNQPQHF
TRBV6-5 CASSARGRSLHF
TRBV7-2 CASSPRLGGNSPLHF
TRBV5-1 CASSLASNEQFF
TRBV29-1 CSVEYVGPSNPYTF
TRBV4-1 CASSQDRGSPRGPLHF
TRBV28 CASGSSSGGSDTQYF
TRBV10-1 CASSVSRGSVGEQYF
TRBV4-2 CASSPRGPAGGQETQYF
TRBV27 CASSRTGGSSYNSPLHF
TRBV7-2 CASSPQGVPFYEQYF
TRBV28 CASSSPFVLNEKLFF
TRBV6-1 CASSLQLDPNEQFF
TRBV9 CASSEPHKGAIGELFF
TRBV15 CATSRYRDVPYEQYF
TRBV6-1 CASSSRQVMNTEAFF
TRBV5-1 CASSSLLFTLSGANVLTF
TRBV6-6 CASSSLDGDEQFF
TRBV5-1 CASSLGQGGYEQYF
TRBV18 CASSPTGGKGYEQYF
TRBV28 CASSPGLGQYF
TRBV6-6 CASSYSPGVNSPLHF
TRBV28 CASRQDRGEDQPQHF
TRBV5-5 CASSLKTGGSYEQYF
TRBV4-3 CASSQKQRGGLTYTDTQYF
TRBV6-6 CASISRYTYEQYF
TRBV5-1 CASSLQGEKLFF
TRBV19 CASIQGSSYNSPLHF
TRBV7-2 CASSIPTSGAQETQYF